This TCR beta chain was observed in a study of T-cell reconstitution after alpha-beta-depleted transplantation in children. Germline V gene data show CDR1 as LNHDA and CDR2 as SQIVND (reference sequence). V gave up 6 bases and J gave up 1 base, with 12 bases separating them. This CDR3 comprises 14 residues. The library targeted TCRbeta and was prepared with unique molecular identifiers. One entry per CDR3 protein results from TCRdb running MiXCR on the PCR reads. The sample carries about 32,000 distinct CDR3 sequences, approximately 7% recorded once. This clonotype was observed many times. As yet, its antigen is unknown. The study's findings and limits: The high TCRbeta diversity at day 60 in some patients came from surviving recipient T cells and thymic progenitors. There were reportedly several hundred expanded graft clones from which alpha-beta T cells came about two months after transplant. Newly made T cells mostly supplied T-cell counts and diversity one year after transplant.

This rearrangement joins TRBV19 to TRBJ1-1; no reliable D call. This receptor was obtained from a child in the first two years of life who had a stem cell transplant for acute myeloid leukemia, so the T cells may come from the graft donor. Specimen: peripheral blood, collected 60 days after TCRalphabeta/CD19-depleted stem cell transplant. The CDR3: CASSPTVSNTEAFF. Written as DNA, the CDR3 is TGTGCCAGTAGCCCAACCGTGTCGAACACTGAAGCTTTCTTT. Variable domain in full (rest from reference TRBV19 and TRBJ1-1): DGGITQSPKYLFRKEGQNVTLSCEQNLNHDAMYWYRQDPGQGLRLIYYSQIVNDFQKGDIAEGYSVSREKKESFPLTVTSAQKNPTAFYLCASSPTVSNTEAFFGQGTRLTVV.